This is a list of T cell receptor beta chains from one sample in a study of blood T cell repertoires in COVID-19. TCRdb keeps only in-frame clones here, not all; method: immunoSEQ multiplex PCR. Of 250,000 to 350,000 clones detected, 80% to 90% appear once; the ten largest clones hold less than 3%. Material: peripheral blood. Every receptor here comes from a woman in her 30s with active or convalescent COVID-19. Each CDR3 is given with its conserved first and last residue. Each record gives: CDR3 DNA, CDR3 protein, J gene, D gene, V gene, clone size. The D gene is left open where the match is weak. Only some rows state a clone size, as once, few, many or a class for expanded clones.

TGTGCCAGCAGCTCCGGACAGCAATTCTCTGGAAACACCATATATTTT | CASSSGQQFSGNTIYF | TRBJ1-3 | . | TRBV7-9 | .
TGTGCCAGCAGCTCTGAGACAGGGGTTAGCGAGCAGTACTTC | CASSSETGVSEQYF | TRBJ2-7 | TRBD1 | TRBV7-9 | .
TGTGCCAGCAGCGTAGGGCAACAATCTGGAAACACCATATATTTT | CASSVGQQSGNTIYF | TRBJ1-3 | . | TRBV9 | once
TGTGCCAGCTCACCGGGACAGGGGCTTAGCAATCAGCCCCAGCATTTT | CASSPGQGLSNQPQHF | TRBJ1-5 | TRBD1 | TRBV18 | .
TGTGCCAGCAGCTTGGTTTCGGAGGCCTACGAGCAGTACTTC | CASSLVSEAYEQYF | TRBJ2-7 | . | TRBV5-6 | .
TGTGCCAGCAGCCCGGGACAGGGATATGGCTACACCTTC | CASSPGQGYGYTF | TRBJ1-2 | TRBD1 | TRBV7-3 | few
TGTGCCAGCAGCCAAGACGTGACTCCCGGAAGGACCCAGTACTTC | CASSQDVTPGRTQYF | TRBJ2-5 | . | TRBV3-1/TRBV3-2 | .
TGCGCCAGCAGCTCCTCCCAGGCCAGTTCTGGAAACACCATATATTTT | CASSSSQASSGNTIYF | TRBJ1-3 | . | TRBV5-1 | .
TGTGCCAGCAGCCCCGCGGGGGGACAAGAGACCCAGTACTTC | CASSPAGGQETQYF | TRBJ2-5 | TRBD2 | TRBV3-1/TRBV3-2 | once
TGTGCCAGCTCACCACAGACTAGCGGGGTTACCGGGGAGCTGTTTTTT | CASSPQTSGVTGELFF | TRBJ2-2 | TRBD2 | TRBV18 | .
TGTGCCAGCAGTATCGGGACAGTCTCGGGTGAACTGTTTTTT | CASSIGTVSGELFF | TRBJ1-4 | TRBD1 | TRBV27 | .
TGTGCCAGCAGCTTTGGGGCCGGGGGGCCCCTCTTT | CASSFGAGGPLF | TRBJ1-1 | . | TRBV7-3 | .
TGTGCCAGCAGTGGTACTAGCGGGGGGGCATCGGAGCAGTTCTTC | CASSGTSGGASEQFF | TRBJ2-1 | TRBD2 | TRBV2 | .
TGTGCCAGCAGCAAAGCGCGAGGGGGCTATTGGAGCAATCAGCCCCAGCATTTT | CASSKARGGYWSNQPQHF | TRBJ1-5 | . | TRBV21-1 | .
TGTGCCAGCAGCTTCCCCCCGCTCGGCGGGGGGCCCGAGCAGTTCTTC | CASSFPPLGGGPEQFF | TRBJ2-1 | TRBD2 | TRBV7-8 | .
TGTGCCACCAGCAGAGATGCGGCAGCCTACGAGCAGTACTTC | CATSRDAAAYEQYF | TRBJ2-7 | . | TRBV15 | .
TGTGCCAGCATGGGAGGAGTGGGGTATGGCTACACCTTC | CASMGGVGYGYTF | TRBJ1-2 | . | TRBV28 | .
TGTGCCAGCGGCGAAGACGGGGGGAAGGCTTTCCTCTTTCGCTACGAGCAGTACTTC | CASGEDGGKAFLFRYEQYF | TRBJ2-7 | TRBD2 | TRBV9 | .
TGTGCCAGCAGTGAATCAAGGACAGGTGCGTTCTATGGCTACACCTTC | CASSESRTGAFYGYTF | TRBJ1-2 | TRBD1 | TRBV6-1 | .
TGTGCCACCAGCACCTGGACTAGCGGGGGTGGAAATACGCAGTATTTT | CATSTWTSGGGNTQYF | TRBJ2-3 | TRBD2 | TRBV15 | .
TGTGCCAGCTCCTCGGGACAGCTCTACGAGCAGTACTTC | CASSSGQLYEQYF | TRBJ2-7 | TRBD1 | TRBV28 | .
TGTGCCAGTTTAGGGGGCACCTATGGCTACACCTTC | CASLGGTYGYTF | TRBJ1-2 | TRBD1 | TRBV19 | .
TGTGCCTGGAGCAGGAGGGGGCGCGTATATCAGCCCCAGCATTTT | CAWSRRGRVYQPQHF | TRBJ1-5 | TRBD1 | TRBV30 | .
TGTGCCAGCAGTTCTACTAGCGGGGGGTCTTACGAGCAGTACTTC | CASSSTSGGSYEQYF | TRBJ2-7 | TRBD2 | TRBV27 | .
TGTGCCAGCAGCTTGGAAGGGACACCCGACAATGAGCAGTTCTTC | CASSLEGTPDNEQFF | TRBJ2-1 | . | TRBV5-6 | .
TGTGCCAGCAGTTTGGGACTGCCCTCACGAAGCACAGATACGCAGTATTTT | CASSLGLPSRSTDTQYF | TRBJ2-3 | . | TRBV28 | .
TGCGCCAGCAGCACCGAGGGCTACGAGCAGTACTTC | CASSTEGYEQYF | TRBJ2-7 | . | TRBV5-1 | .
TGCGCCAGCTCCGCCGGGACAGCTTCCTACGAGCAGTACTTC | CASSAGTASYEQYF | TRBJ2-7 | TRBD1 | TRBV5-1 | .
TGTGCCAGCAGTCCTGAACAGGGGCCCTATGGCTACACCTTC | CASSPEQGPYGYTF | TRBJ1-2 | TRBD1 | TRBV14 | few
TGTGCCAGCAGGGGACAGATTAACTATGGCTACACCTTC | CASRGQINYGYTF | TRBJ1-2 | TRBD1 | TRBV2 | .
TGTGCCAGCTCACCACGACTAGCGGGGGGGACTAGCACAGATACGCAGTATTTT | CASSPRLAGGTSTDTQYF | TRBJ2-3 | TRBD2 | TRBV18 | .
TGTGCCAGAAGCTTAATGACTAGATATTCCGGGGAGCTGTTTTTT | CARSLMTRYSGELFF | TRBJ2-2 | . | TRBV7-5 | .
TGTGCTAGTGGTTTGTCAGGGGCCTATGGCTACACCTTC | CASGLSGAYGYTF | TRBJ1-2 | . | TRBV12-5 | .
TGTGCCAGCAGCCGACGACAGGGAATTTACGAGCAGTACTTC | CASSRRQGIYEQYF | TRBJ2-7 | TRBD1 | TRBV25-1 | .
TGTGCCAGCAGTTCGGGACAGGGAGTCTCACCCCTCCACTTT | CASSSGQGVSPLHF | TRBJ1-6 | TRBD1 | TRBV28 | .
TGCGCCAGCAGCCAAGTAGGGCCTGCGAGCGACGGCGGGGGCCCCTCCTACGAGCAGTACTTC | CASSQVGPASDGGGPSYEQYF | TRBJ2-7 | . | TRBV4-3 | .